The present entry profiles one TCR beta chain with its context. TCRdb re-called the 5' RACE reads with MiXCR, one entry per CDR3 protein. Found here are around 600,000 distinct CDR3 sequences, more than 9% of them singletons; the top ten hold approximately 15%. The sample comes from a study of T cells after yellow fever vaccination. This specimen was PBMCs, taken on the day of the yellow fever booster vaccination. This TCR was recovered from a young man who received the YFV17D yellow fever vaccine.

Written as DNA, the CDR3 is TGTGCCAGCTCGATCCCCCTAGCGGGAGCAGAGACCCAGTACTTC. Residues: CASSIPLAGAETQYF. The rearrangement links TRBV6-2 or TRBV6-3 to TRBJ2-5; 10 positions agree with TRBD2. The CDR3 consists of 15 residues. Trimming cost V 8 bases and J 4 bases; bases outside gene matches: 10. Germline assignment: CDR1 MNHEY and CDR2 SVGEGT.